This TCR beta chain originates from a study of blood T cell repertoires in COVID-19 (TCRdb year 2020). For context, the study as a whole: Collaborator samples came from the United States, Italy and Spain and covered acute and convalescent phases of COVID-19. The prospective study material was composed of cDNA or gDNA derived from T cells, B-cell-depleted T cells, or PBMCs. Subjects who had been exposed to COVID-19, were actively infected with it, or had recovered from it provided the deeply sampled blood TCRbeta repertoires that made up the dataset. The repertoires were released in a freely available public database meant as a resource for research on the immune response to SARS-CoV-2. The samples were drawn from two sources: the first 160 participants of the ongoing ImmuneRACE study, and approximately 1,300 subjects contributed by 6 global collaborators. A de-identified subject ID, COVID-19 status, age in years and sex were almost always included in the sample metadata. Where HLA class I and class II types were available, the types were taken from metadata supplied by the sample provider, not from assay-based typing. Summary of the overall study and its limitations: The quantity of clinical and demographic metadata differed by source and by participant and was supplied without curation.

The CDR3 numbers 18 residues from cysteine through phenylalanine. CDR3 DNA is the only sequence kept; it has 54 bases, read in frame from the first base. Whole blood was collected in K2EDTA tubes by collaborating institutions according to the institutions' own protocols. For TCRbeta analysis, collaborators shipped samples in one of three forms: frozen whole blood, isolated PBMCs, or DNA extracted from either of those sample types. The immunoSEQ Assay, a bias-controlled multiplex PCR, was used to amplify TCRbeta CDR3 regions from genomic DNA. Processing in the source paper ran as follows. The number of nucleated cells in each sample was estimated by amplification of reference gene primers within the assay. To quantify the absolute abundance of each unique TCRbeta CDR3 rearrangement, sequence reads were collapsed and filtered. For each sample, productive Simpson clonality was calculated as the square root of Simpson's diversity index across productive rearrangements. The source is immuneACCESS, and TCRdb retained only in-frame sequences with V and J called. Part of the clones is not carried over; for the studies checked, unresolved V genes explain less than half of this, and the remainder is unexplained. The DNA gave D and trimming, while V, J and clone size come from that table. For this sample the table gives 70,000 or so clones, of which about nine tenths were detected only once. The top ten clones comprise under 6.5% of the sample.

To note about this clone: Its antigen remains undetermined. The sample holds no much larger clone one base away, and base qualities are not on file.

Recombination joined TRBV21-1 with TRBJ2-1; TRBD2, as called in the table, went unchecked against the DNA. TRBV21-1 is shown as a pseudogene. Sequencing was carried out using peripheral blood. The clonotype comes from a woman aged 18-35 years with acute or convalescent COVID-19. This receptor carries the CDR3 CASSPHGGGRSSYNEQFF. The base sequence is TGTGCCAGCAGCCCTCACGGGGGGGGGAGAAGCTCCTACAATGAGCAGTTCTTC.